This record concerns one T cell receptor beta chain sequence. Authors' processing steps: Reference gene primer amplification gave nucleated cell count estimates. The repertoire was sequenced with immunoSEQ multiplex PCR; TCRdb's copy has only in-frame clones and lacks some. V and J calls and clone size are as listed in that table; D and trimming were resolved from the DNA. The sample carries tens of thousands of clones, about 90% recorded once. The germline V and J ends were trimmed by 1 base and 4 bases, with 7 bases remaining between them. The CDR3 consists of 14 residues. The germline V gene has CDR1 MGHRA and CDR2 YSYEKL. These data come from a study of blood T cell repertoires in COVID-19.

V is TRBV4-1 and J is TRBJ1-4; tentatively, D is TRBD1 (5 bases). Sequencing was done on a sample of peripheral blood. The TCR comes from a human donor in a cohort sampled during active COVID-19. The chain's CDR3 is CASSQGGLNEKLFF. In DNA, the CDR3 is TGCGCCAGCAGCCAAGGGGGCCTTAATGAAAAACTGTTTTTT.